In its sample, the clone carrying this T cell receptor (beta chain) was seen once. The antigen is unknown. This sample stems from a study of graft-versus-host responses after intestinal transplantation. The germline gives CDR1 MNHEY, CDR2 SMNVEV (reference sequence). The CDR3 runs to 15 residues. Trimming removed 5 bases from V and 3 bases from J, with 16 bases in between. Study-level findings and limits: In patients with graft-donor T cell macrochimerism, allograft graft-versus-host to host-versus-graft clonal ratios were high.

Assay: immunoSEQ multiplex PCR; the TCRdb copy retains only in-frame clones and omits some. The sample contains some 130,000 clones, approximately 95% of which appear only once. Sequenced material: unstimulated CD8+ T cells sorted from spleen or lymph node cells, taken before intestinal transplant. V gene TRBV27 combines with J gene TRBJ1-2, with D possibly being TRBD1 (5 bases). The sequence was collected from a human donor who received an intestinal transplant. The CDR3 is CASSEVFSGDYGYTF. The DNA of the CDR3 is TGTGCCAGCAGTGAGGTATTCTCGGGGGACTATGGCTACACCTTC.